This TCR beta chain was retrieved from a study of cytomegalovirus exposure and HLA in healthy donors. On the study more broadly: The roughly 100 million unique TCR beta sequences, from 150 million to 200 million T cells, were found by an earlier analysis.

CDR3 length equals 14 residues. Trimming took 6 bases from V and 6 from J, leaving 17 bases between them. From germline, CDR1 is LNHDA and CDR2 SQIVND (reference sequence). Findings and limits, study-wide: Three chains tied to CMV proved CMV antigen-specific in vitro. For cytomegalovirus status, the classifier reportedly gave diagnoses with high specificity and sensitivity.

PCR amplification relied on 60 Vbeta primers (plus 13 Jbeta primers). Sequencing used immunoSEQ multiplex PCR; TCRdb keeps in-frame clones, though not all of them. The table records tens of thousands of clones, around 75% of them present only once. This clone was detected a few times. Its antigen remains unidentified. Sequenced material: PBMCs. The J gene is TRBJ1-1, the V gene TRBV19; possible D gene TRBD1, 6 bases. This clonotype was sampled from a man aged 50 or older in good health and CMV-seropositive. The CDR3, as DNA: TGTGCCAGTAGGTGGGACATTCGGCTCCCTGAAGCTTTCTTT. Protein sequence: CASRWDIRLPEAFF.